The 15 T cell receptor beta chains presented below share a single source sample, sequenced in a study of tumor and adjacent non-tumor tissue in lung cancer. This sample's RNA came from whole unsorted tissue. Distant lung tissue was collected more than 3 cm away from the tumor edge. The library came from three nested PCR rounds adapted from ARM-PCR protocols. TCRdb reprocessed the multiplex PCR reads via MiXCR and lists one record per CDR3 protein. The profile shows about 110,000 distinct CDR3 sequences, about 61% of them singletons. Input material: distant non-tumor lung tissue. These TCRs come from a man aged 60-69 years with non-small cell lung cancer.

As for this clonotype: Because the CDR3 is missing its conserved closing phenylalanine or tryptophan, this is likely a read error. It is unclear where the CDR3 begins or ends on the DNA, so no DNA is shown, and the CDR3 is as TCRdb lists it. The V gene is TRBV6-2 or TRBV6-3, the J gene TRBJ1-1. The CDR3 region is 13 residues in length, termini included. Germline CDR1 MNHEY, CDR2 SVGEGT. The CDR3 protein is CASSLPGNTEAFL.

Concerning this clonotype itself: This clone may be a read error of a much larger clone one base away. Written as DNA, the CDR3 is TGTGCCAGCAGTTACTCCTTCCAGGGGACAGAGGCCCATGGCTACACCTTC. Translation gives CASSYSFQGTEAHGYTF. The chain uses TRBV6-2 or TRBV6-3 and TRBJ1-2, with 7 positions matching TRBD1. Germline V CDR1 and CDR2: MNHEY, SVGEGT. This CDR3 has 17 residues. Losses at the gene ends were 0 bases for V and 6 bases for J; bases not matched to a gene: 13.

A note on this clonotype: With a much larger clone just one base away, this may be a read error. CDR3 DNA: TGTCCCAGCAGTTTCGGACTACAGCCCCAGCATTTT. Amino acids: CPSSFGLQPQHF. The chain employs TRBV28 and TRBJ1-5; no reliable D call. Germline-derived CDR1 and CDR2 are MDHEN and SYDVKM. CDR3 length: 12 residues. The whole variable domain, remainder taken from reference TRBV28 and TRBJ1-5, is DVKVTQSSRYLVKRTGEKVFLECVQDMDHENMFWYRQDPGLGLRLIYFSYDVKMKEKGDIPEGYSVSREKKERFSLILESASTNQTSMYLCPSSFGLQPQHFGDGTRLSIL.

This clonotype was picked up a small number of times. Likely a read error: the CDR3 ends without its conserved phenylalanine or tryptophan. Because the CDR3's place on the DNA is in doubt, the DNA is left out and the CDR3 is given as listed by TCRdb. CDR3 sequence: CSVRVEGRGNEAFV. The rearrangement links TRBV29-1 to TRBJ1-1; the table's D gene call, TRBD1, was not cross checked with the DNA. Inclusive of both ends, the CDR3 amounts to 14 amino acids. CDR1 and CDR2 (germline): SQVTM, ANQGSEA.

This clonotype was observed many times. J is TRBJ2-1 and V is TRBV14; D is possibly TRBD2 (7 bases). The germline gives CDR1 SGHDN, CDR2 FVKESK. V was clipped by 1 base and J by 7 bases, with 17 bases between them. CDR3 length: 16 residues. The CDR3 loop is CASSQVFGGGRNEQFF. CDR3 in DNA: TGTGCCAGCAGCCAAGTCTTCGGCGGGGGCAGGAATGAGCAGTTCTTC.

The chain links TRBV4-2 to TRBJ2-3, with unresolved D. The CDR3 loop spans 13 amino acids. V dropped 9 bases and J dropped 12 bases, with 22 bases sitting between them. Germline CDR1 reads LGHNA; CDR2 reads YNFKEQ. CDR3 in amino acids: CASRQDGERSQYF. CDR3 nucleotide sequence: TGTGCCAGTAGACAAGACGGAGAACGTTCACAGTATTTT.

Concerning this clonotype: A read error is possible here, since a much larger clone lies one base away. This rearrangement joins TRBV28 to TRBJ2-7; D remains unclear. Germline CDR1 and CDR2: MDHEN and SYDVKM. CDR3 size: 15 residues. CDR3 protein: CTSSLFGGPSYEQYF. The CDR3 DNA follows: TGTACCAGCAGTTTATTTGGCGGCCCGTCCTACGAGCAGTACTTC.

DNA of the CDR3: TGTGCCAGCAGCTTAGAACTAGCCATCGTCCACGAGCAGTACTTC. As protein: CASSLELAIVHEQYF. This rearrangement joins TRBV7-6 to TRBJ2-7, with D perhaps matching TRBD2 (6 bases). Trimming removed 1 base at V and 5 bases at J, with 15 bases between. This CDR3 is built from 15 residues. Germline CDR1 SGHVS, CDR2 FNYEAQ.

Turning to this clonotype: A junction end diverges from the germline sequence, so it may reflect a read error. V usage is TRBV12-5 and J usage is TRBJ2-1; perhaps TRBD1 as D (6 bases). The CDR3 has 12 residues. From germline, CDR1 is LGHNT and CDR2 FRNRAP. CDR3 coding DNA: TGTGCTAGTGGTACAGGGAGCGATGAACAGTTCTTC. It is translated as CASGTGSDEQFF.

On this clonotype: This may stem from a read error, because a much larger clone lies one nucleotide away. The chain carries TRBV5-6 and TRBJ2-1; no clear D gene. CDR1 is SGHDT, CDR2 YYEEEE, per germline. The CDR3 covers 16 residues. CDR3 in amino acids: CTSSLHPLSSCNEQFF. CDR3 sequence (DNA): TGTACCAGCAGCTTGCATCCTTTAAGCTCCTGCAATGAGCAGTTCTTC.

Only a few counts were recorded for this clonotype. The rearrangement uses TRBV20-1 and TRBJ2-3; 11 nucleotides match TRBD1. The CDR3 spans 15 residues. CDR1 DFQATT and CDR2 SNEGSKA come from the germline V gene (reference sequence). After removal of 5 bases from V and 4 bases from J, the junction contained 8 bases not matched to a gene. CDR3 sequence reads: CSARSGTGGSDTQYF. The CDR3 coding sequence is TGCAGTGCTCGATCCGGGACAGGGGGATCAGATACGCAGTATTTT.

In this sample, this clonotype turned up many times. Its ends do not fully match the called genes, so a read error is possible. For the CDR3, the DNA is TGTGCCAGCAGCTCCCCGGGAGGGCCAGACAATGAGCGGTTCTTC. It translates to CASSSPGGPDNERFF. The gene calls are TRBV6-2 or TRBV6-3 and TRBJ2-1; 8 bases map to TRBD2. The CDR3 loop spans 15 amino acids. CDR1 is MNHEY, CDR2 SVGEGT, per germline.

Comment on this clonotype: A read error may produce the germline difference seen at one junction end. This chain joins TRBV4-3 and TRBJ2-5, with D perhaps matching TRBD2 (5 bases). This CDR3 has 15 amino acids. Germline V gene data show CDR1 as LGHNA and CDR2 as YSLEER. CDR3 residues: CACSQDKGVGETQYF. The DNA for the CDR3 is TGCGCCTGCAGCCAAGATAAGGGAGTCGGGGAGACCCAGTACTTC.

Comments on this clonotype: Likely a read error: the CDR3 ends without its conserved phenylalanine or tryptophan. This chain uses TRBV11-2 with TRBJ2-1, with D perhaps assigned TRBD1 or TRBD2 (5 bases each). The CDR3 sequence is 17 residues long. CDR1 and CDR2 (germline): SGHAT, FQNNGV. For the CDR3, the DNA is TGTGCCAGCAACTTAGTGGGGGAACTGCCATACCGAGTGGAGCAGTTCTCC. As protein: CASNLVGELPYRVEQFS.

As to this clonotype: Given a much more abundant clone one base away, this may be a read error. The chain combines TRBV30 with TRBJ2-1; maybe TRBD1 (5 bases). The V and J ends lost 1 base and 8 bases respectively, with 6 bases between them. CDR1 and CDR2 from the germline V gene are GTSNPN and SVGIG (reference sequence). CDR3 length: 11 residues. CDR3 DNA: TGTGCCTGGAGTGGCAGGGATGAGCAGTTCTTC. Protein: CAWSGRDEQFF.